The clone carrying this TCR beta chain was observed once. Each PCR had synthetic TCR analog templates added to it as a spike-in. Clones were read by immunoSEQ multiplex PCR, and TCRdb kept only the in-frame ones, dropping some. The repertoire holds 85,000 to 90,000 clones, with roughly 90% as singletons. CDR1 is GTSNPN, CDR2 SVGIG, per germline (reference sequence). The CDR3 loop spans 14 amino acids. V was pared by 5 bases and J by 4 bases, with 6 bases of the junction left unmatched. This entry belongs to a study of PD-L1 blockade in urothelial cancer. Background on the study: In terms of prior chemotherapy, patients had received 0 to 3 regimens.

Regarding time point: pretreatment peripheral blood. This receptor was identified in a woman of 80 years or more with urothelial cancer. Material: PBMCs, obtained around atezolizumab (anti-PD-L1) treatment. The V call is TRBV30, the J call TRBJ1-5; 9 bases are shared with TRBD1. In nucleotides, the CDR3 is TGTGCCTGGGGAACCGGGACAGGGAATCAGCCCCAGCATTTT. This sequence encodes CAWGTGTGNQPQHF.